A selection of T cell receptor beta chains follows, all from one sample in a study of beta chain features in type 1 diabetes. Generated by immunoSEQ multiplex PCR, the TCRdb table keeps only in-frame clones and is missing some. The sample has 50,000 or so clones, around 40% seen once. The sample was Tregs from blood. These receptor sequences come from a young man with type 1 diabetes. Each CDR3 is given with its conserved first and last residue. Each record gives: J gene, V gene, D gene, CDR3 protein. A D gene is named only where the DNA matches it firmly.

J gene: TRBJ2-2
V gene: TRBV10-3
D gene: TRBD2
CDR3 protein: CAISSGSQTNTGELFF

J gene: TRBJ2-7
V gene: TRBV7-9
D gene: NA
CDR3 protein: CASSLYSGVSNEQYF

J gene: TRBJ2-1
V gene: TRBV14
D gene: NA
CDR3 protein: CASSQHPGLAYNEQFF

J gene: TRBJ2-5
V gene: TRBV29-1
D gene: NA
CDR3 protein: CSGKEAQETQYF

J gene: TRBJ2-5
V gene: TRBV7-9
D gene: NA
CDR3 protein: CASTQAGIQETQYF

J gene: TRBJ2-3
V gene: TRBV27
D gene: NA
CDR3 protein: CASRSGATDTQYF

J gene: TRBJ2-1
V gene: TRBV29-1
D gene: TRBD2
CDR3 protein: CSVRTSGTQGEQFF

J gene: TRBJ2-7
V gene: TRBV5-1
D gene: TRBD2
CDR3 protein: CASSLDWGGEQYF

J gene: TRBJ2-2
V gene: TRBV7-9
D gene: TRBD2
CDR3 protein: CASSLKAGYTGELFF

J gene: TRBJ1-4
V gene: TRBV27
D gene: NA
CDR3 protein: CASSARNTAGGEKLFF

J gene: TRBJ1-5
V gene: TRBV7-9
D gene: NA
CDR3 protein: CASSSQTSNQPQHF

J gene: TRBJ1-2
V gene: TRBV6-6
D gene: NA
CDR3 protein: CASSYSTDCTF

J gene: TRBJ2-5
V gene: TRBV6-6
D gene: TRBD2
CDR3 protein: CASSPPGTSGKQYF

J gene: TRBJ2-3
V gene: TRBV4-2
D gene: NA
CDR3 protein: CASSQSQRASTDTQYF

J gene: TRBJ2-1
V gene: TRBV6-5
D gene: TRBD1
CDR3 protein: CASSYGDRAYNEQFF

J gene: TRBJ1-1
V gene: TRBV29-1
D gene: NA
CDR3 protein: CSVQGPGLRFVNTEAFF

J gene: TRBJ2-3
V gene: TRBV10-3
D gene: NA
CDR3 protein: CAISEVAADTQYF

J gene: TRBJ1-5
V gene: TRBV4-1
D gene: NA
CDR3 protein: CASSQASGGNQPQHF

J gene: TRBJ2-1
V gene: TRBV5-4
D gene: TRBD1
CDR3 protein: CASSLGQGYSYNEQFF

J gene: TRBJ1-5
V gene: TRBV6-1
D gene: TRBD1
CDR3 protein: CASRPTGDQPQHF

J gene: TRBJ1-1
V gene: TRBV19
D gene: NA
CDR3 protein: CASSVEAFF

J gene: TRBJ1-2
V gene: TRBV19
D gene: NA
CDR3 protein: CASRTGAYGYTF

J gene: TRBJ1-1
V gene: TRBV6-5
D gene: TRBD1
CDR3 protein: CASRGQGLNTEAFF

J gene: TRBJ2-7
V gene: TRBV7-3
D gene: NA
CDR3 protein: CASSPEGGNEQYF

J gene: TRBJ1-5
V gene: TRBV7-8
D gene: NA
CDR3 protein: CASSSDSEQPQHF

J gene: TRBJ2-1
V gene: TRBV5-1
D gene: NA
CDR3 protein: CASSPDPSAYNEQFF

J gene: TRBJ1-5
V gene: TRBV2
D gene: NA
CDR3 protein: CASLGGDPNQPQHF

J gene: TRBJ1-2
V gene: TRBV7-2
D gene: NA
CDR3 protein: CASSGTSGRYGYTF

J gene: TRBJ2-7
V gene: TRBV29-1
D gene: NA
CDR3 protein: CSVSNGQPSYEQYF

J gene: TRBJ1-5
V gene: TRBV28
D gene: NA
CDR3 protein: CASSEVGGGGRNQPQHF

J gene: TRBJ2-4
V gene: TRBV6-6
D gene: TRBD1
CDR3 protein: CASSYSGQGQNIQYF

J gene: TRBJ1-2
V gene: TRBV19
D gene: TRBD1
CDR3 protein: CASSITGQAAYGYTF

J gene: TRBJ1-1
V gene: TRBV7-9
D gene: NA
CDR3 protein: CASSLGGSSTEAFF

J gene: TRBJ2-1
V gene: TRBV29-1
D gene: TRBD2
CDR3 protein: CSGKGTSGSINEQFF

J gene: TRBJ2-2
V gene: TRBV19
D gene: NA
CDR3 protein: CASSIREFSGELFF

J gene: TRBJ1-4
V gene: TRBV4-2
D gene: NA
CDR3 protein: CASSPQGLGFVANEKLFF

J gene: TRBJ2-5
V gene: TRBV19
D gene: NA
CDR3 protein: CASMGTQQETQYF

J gene: TRBJ2-5
V gene: TRBV27
D gene: NA
CDR3 protein: CASSHQGAYQETQYF

J gene: NA
V gene: TRBV7-2
D gene: NA
CDR3 protein: CASSHQSYFNSYEQYF

J gene: TRBJ1-1
V gene: TRBV7-9
D gene: NA
CDR3 protein: CASSFQGTEAFF

J gene: TRBJ2-3
V gene: TRBV2
D gene: TRBD2
CDR3 protein: CASRLAGVADTQYF

J gene: TRBJ2-7
V gene: TRBV20-1
D gene: NA
CDR3 protein: CSATTSYEQYF

J gene: TRBJ2-3
V gene: TRBV7-9
D gene: TRBD2
CDR3 protein: CASSFRGGRAPDTQYF

J gene: TRBJ2-3
V gene: TRBV11-2
D gene: NA
CDR3 protein: CASSLRMGLTDTQYF

J gene: TRBJ2-5
V gene: TRBV7-9
D gene: NA
CDR3 protein: CASSFGEETQYF

J gene: TRBJ2-2
V gene: TRBV19
D gene: TRBD2
CDR3 protein: CASRALAGDAGELFF

J gene: NA
V gene: TRBV4-2
D gene: TRBD2
CDR3 protein: CASSQDVSSGSYEQYF

J gene: TRBJ2-1
V gene: TRBV5-1
D gene: TRBD1
CDR3 protein: CASSLEQGSYNEQFF